This T cell receptor (beta chain) was sequenced during a study of CD8+ T cells in alopecia areata. A single count supports this clone. Its specificity is not known. Study-wide findings and caveats: Higher clonality was seen in lesional scalp than in normal scalp, especially in alopecia totalis/universalis.

With 2 bases removed from V and 2 bases from J, the gap between germline ends came to 6 bases. The CDR3 loop spans 13 amino acids. The germline gives CDR1 MNHNY, CDR2 SVGAGI (reference sequence). RNA was extracted and reverse transcribed into cDNA as the sequencing template. The method was immunoSEQ multiplex PCR; TCRdb's version includes in-frame clones alone and lacks a portion of them. Of 200,000 to 250,000 clones listed, 57% were seen once; the top ten hold more than 0.4%. Sequencing used CD4+ T cells sorted from blood, obtained at week 0. V usage is TRBV6-6 and J usage is TRBJ1-1, with D uncertain. The sequence came from a human donor with alopecia areata. Written as DNA, the CDR3 is TGTGCCAGCAGTTACATGGGTAACACTGAAGCTTTCTTT. The encoded protein is CASSYMGNTEAFF.